These 11 T cell receptor beta chains originate from one sample sequenced in a study of T cells after yellow fever vaccination. TCRdb re-called the 5' RACE reads with MiXCR, one entry per CDR3 protein. The sample holds roughly 310,000 distinct CDR3 sequences, about 8.7% seen once. Sequencing used PBMCs, obtained on the day of the first yellow fever vaccination. These receptors came from a man aged 18 to 35 who received the YFV17D yellow fever vaccine.

The V call is TRBV12-5, the J call TRBJ2-7; D not certain. The CDR3 runs 11 residues. CDR1 and CDR2 (germline): LGHNT, FRNRAP. The V and J ends lost 1 base and 4 bases respectively, with 2 bases between them. For the CDR3, the DNA is TGTGCTAGTGGTTTGGGGTACGAGCAGTACTTC. This codes for CASGLGYEQYF.

The chain uses TRBV7-2 and TRBJ2-3; 8 bases line up with TRBD2. V lost 3 bases and J lost 2; bases outside the gene matches: 4. The CDR3 spans 15 residues. CDR1 is SGHTA and CDR2 is FQGNSA in the germline V gene. The CDR3 DNA is TGTGCCAGCAGCTTTAGCGGGGATTACACAGATACGCAGTATTTT. This encodes CASSFSGDYTDTQYF.

The chain combines TRBV3-1 with TRBJ2-5; 15 bases fit TRBD2. With V trimmed by 3 bases and J by 6 bases, 17 bases remained unmatched. The CDR3 has 20 amino acids. In germline, CDR1 is LGHDT, CDR2 YNNKEL (reference sequence). The CDR3 DNA follows: TGTGCCAGCAGCCAGAGCCCGCCAGGACTAGCGGGGGGGCCGTGGAAGACCCAGTACTTC. Translated, it gives CASSQSPPGLAGGPWKTQYF.

A few counts support this clonotype. The rearrangement uses TRBV19 and TRBJ1-5, with D perhaps TRBD1 (5 bases). Trimming shortened V by 8 bases and J by 2 bases, and 19 bases separated the two germline ends. The CDR3 totals 16 residues. The germline V gene has CDR1 LNHDA and CDR2 SQIVND (reference sequence). For the CDR3, the DNA is TGTGCCAGTCTGGGGCAGGGAGGTTCGGGCAATCAGCCCCAGCATTTT. Its protein product is CASLGQGGSGNQPQHF.

This clonotype was counted a few times. The DNA of the CDR3 is TGTGCCAGCAGCTTAGGATTCAGCCAAGAGACCCAGTACTTC. Protein: CASSLGFSQETQYF. The chain has TRBV7-2 and TRBJ2-5; D unresolved. This CDR3 is 14 amino acids long. Germline V gene data show CDR1 as SGHTA and CDR2 as FQGNSA. V was cut by 1 base and J by 1 base, with 7 bases left in between.

This clonotype has just one count. In DNA, the CDR3 is TGCGCCAGCTCCAAGGGGACAGCTTTACTTTCAGATACGCAGTATTTT. Translated, it gives CASSKGTALLSDTQYF. V usage is TRBV10-2 and J usage is TRBJ2-3, with 7 nucleotides matching TRBD1. This CDR3 spans 16 amino acids. After removal of 8 bases from V and 4 bases from J, the junction contained 15 bases not matched to a gene. Germline assignment: CDR1 WSHSY and CDR2 SAAADI.

This clonotype showed up many times. The V gene is TRBV29-1, the J gene TRBJ1-2, with 8 bases that match TRBD1. The germline V gene encodes CDR1 SQVTM and CDR2 ANQGSEA. Germline trimming cut 6 bases from V and 7 bases from J; bases unmatched to any gene: 7. CDR3 size: 12 residues. The CDR3 DNA follows: TGCAGCGTCCGGACAGGGATAACTGGCTACACCTTC. It specifies CSVRTGITGYTF. Supplemented by reference TRBV29-1 and TRBJ1-2, the full variable domain reads SAVISQKPSRDICQRGTSLTIQCQVDSQVTMMFWYRQQPGQSLTLIATANQGSEATYESGFVIDKFPISRPNLTFSTLTVSNMSPEDSSIYLCSVRTGITGYTFGSGTRLTVV.

V usage is TRBV6-1 and J usage is TRBJ1-1, with D unclear. V lost 6 bases, J lost 3 bases, and 14 bases lay in between. CDR3 length: 14 residues. Germline CDR1 and CDR2: MNHNS and SASEGT. This chain's CDR3 is CASSSYDLDTEAFF. The CDR3 coding sequence is TGTGCCAGCAGCTCCTACGACTTGGACACTGAAGCTTTCTTT.

The V call is TRBV5-4, the J call TRBJ2-1; 8 bases map to TRBD1. Germline-derived CDR1 and CDR2 are SGHNT and YYREEE (reference sequence). V was clipped by 5 bases and J by 6 bases; unmatched bases: 13. This CDR3 is built from 16 residues. The DNA for the CDR3 is TGTGCCAGCAGTCAAGGAGGCAGGGGGCCATTCAATGAGCAGTTCTTC. This translates into CASSQGGRGPFNEQFF.

In this sample, this clonotype turned up a few times. The rearrangement uses TRBV6-5 and TRBJ2-1, with unresolved D. Trimming pared 6 bases from V and 9 bases from J, leaving 12 bases between. CDR3 length: 12 amino acids. The germline CDR1 and CDR2 sequences are MNHEY and SVGAGI. The CDR3 spells CASSPTGVEQFF. CDR3 sequence (DNA): TGTGCCAGCAGCCCGACCGGTGTTGAGCAGTTCTTC.

The V and J genes are TRBV5-1 and TRBJ2-1; TRBD2 agrees at 8 bases. CDR3 length: 15 residues. Germline V gene lookup returns CDR1 SGHRS and CDR2 YFSETQ. Trimming at V came to 1 base and at J to 4 bases, leaving 4 bases not matched to a gene. Written as DNA, the CDR3 is TGCGCCAGCAGCTTGACCCGGGGGGGGTACAATGAGCAGTTCTTC. It specifies CASSLTRGGYNEQFF.